This T cell receptor beta chain was recorded in a study of T-cell reconstitution after alpha-beta-depleted transplantation in children. Study observations and caveats: Reported findings indicate that, about two months after transplant, alpha-beta T cells came from several hundred expanded clones, which were derived from non-depleted graft cells. The high TCRbeta diversity at day 60 in some patients came from surviving recipient T cells and thymic progenitors.

This clonotype was seen at least ten times. The target antigen is unknown. The germline V and J ends were trimmed by 3 bases and 8 bases, with 10 bases remaining between them. The germline gives CDR1 DFQATT, CDR2 SNEGSKA (reference sequence). CDR3 length: 12 amino acids. Unique molecular identifiers were incorporated during preparation of the TCRbeta library. A single record per CDR3 protein comes from TCRdb applying MiXCR to the PCR reads. This sample has about 460,000 distinct CDR3 sequences, with about 10% found just once. This clonotype was sampled from a child aged 2 to 15 with inherited bone marrow failure, due to receive a stem cell transplant. This chain links TRBV20-1 with TRBJ1-4; no clear D. The sample consisted of PBMCs, taken before TCRalphabeta/CD19-depleted stem cell transplant. The CDR3 DNA reads TGCAGTGCTAGTTTTGGGGAGGAAAAACTGTTTTTT. It translates to CSASFGEEKLFF.